This T cell receptor beta chain stems from a study of identical twins. Study-level findings and limits: Part of the zero-insertion signal could reflect confounding by invariant MAIT and iNKT cells. A lower insertion count was a feature of abundant cord blood beta clonotypes, with no such feature in memory repertoires. Cross-sectional statistics, not tracking of the same donors, supported the conclusions.

CDR1 is KGHSH, CDR2 LQKENI, per germline. The CDR3 totals 14 residues. V shed 3 bases, J shed 4 bases, and the junction held 2 bases outside the gene matches. Healthy Caucasians were all of the donors. TCRdb re-called the 5' RACE reads with MiXCR, one entry per CDR3 protein. Altogether 400,000 to 550,000 distinct CDR3 sequences are present, approximately 24% being singletons, with the ten largest covering about 3%. As for this clonotype: As yet, its antigen is unknown.

These data also featured in a second study, about T cells expressing NK-cell markers.

The sample was CD4+ T cells sorted from blood. This TCR was recovered from a woman between 18 and 30 years old in good health. The chain employs TRBV18 and TRBJ2-2; 7 bases align to TRBD2. The CDR3 nucleotides are TGTGCCAGCTCACCGCCTAGCGGCACCGGGGAGCTGTTTTTT. Amino acid sequence: CASSPPSGTGELFF.